The 32 T cell receptor beta chains reported below all come from one sample, sequenced in a study of long-term antiretroviral therapy in people with HIV. A v3.0 immunoSEQ assay was performed at survey level. The data were produced by immunoSEQ multiplex PCR, yet TCRdb's version contains in-frame clones alone and is incomplete. The sample records about 24,000 clones, approximately 88% being singletons. Sequencing used unsorted PBMCs, obtained roughly 6.1 years after starting antiretroviral therapy. Every receptor here comes from a man aged 25-45 years with HIV.

The chain links TRBV7-2 to TRBJ1-1, with D maybe TRBD1 (5 bases). V gave up 4 bases and J gave up 5 bases, with 17 bases separating them. Germline V CDR1 and CDR2: SGHTA, FQGNSA. The CDR3 loop spans 15 amino acids. The CDR3 DNA follows: TGTGCCAGCAGCTCAATTTGGGGGTACATGACTGAAGCTTTCTTT. Its translation: CASSSIWGYMTEAFF.

V and J are TRBV6-6 and TRBJ1-6; possible D gene TRBD1, 6 bases. This CDR3 region has 13 residues. The V gene's germline CDR1 is MNHNY and CDR2 SVGAGI (reference sequence). V was clipped by 10 bases and J by 6 bases, with 13 bases between them. DNA for the CDR3: TGTGCCACCACGGGGGGCCGTAATTCACCCCTCCACTTT. The encoded protein is CATTGGRNSPLHF.

V and J are TRBV9 and TRBJ1-1; 7 bases match TRBD1. This CDR3 has 13 amino acids. The germline CDR1 and CDR2 sequences are SGDLS and YYNGEE. Losses at the gene ends were 4 bases for V and 11 bases for J; bases not matched to a gene: 11. The CDR3 bases are TGTGCCAGCAGCTATATTACTGACAGGGTGGCTTTCTTT. Its protein product is CASSYITDRVAFF.

The chain is built from TRBV27 and TRBJ1-1; 8 bases align to TRBD1. With 4 bases clipped from V and 4 bases from J, the junction kept 5 bases outside the gene matches. Germline CDR1 is MNHEY and CDR2 is SMNVEV (reference sequence). The CDR3 consists of 14 residues. The CDR3 DNA reads TGTGCCAGCAGTTGGGACAGGTCTCCCACTGAAGCTTTCTTT. This sequence encodes CASSWDRSPTEAFF.

This clone has more than one count but fewer than ten. This chain links TRBV11-2 with TRBJ2-7; maybe TRBD1 (6 bases). Germline V gene lookup returns CDR1 SGHAT and CDR2 FQNNGV. The CDR3 is 16 amino acids. The V gene lost 0 bases and the J gene lost 5 bases, with 17 bases spanning the gap. CDR3 DNA: TGTGCCAGCAGCTTAGATCTTGGCAGGGGTACTGACGAGCAGTACTTC. Its protein product is CASSLDLGRGTDEQYF.

V and J are TRBV4-3 and TRBJ1-1; D is unclear. This CDR3 has 15 residues. The germline gives CDR1 LGHNA, CDR2 YSLEER. With 0 bases removed from V and 0 bases from J, the gap between germline ends came to 8 bases. CDR3 in amino acids: CASSQDKQLNTEAFF. The CDR3 region has the DNA TGCGCCAGCAGCCAAGATAAGCAGCTGAACACTGAAGCTTTCTTT.

This chain connects TRBV5-1 to TRBJ1-3; D gene ambiguous. With 5 bases removed from V and 0 bases from J, the gap between germline ends came to 9 bases. Germline CDR1 and CDR2: SGHRS and YFSETQ. The CDR3 runs 14 residues. CDR3 sequence: CASSDLPSGNTIYF. The CDR3 nucleotides read TGCGCCAGCAGTGACCTACCCTCTGGAAACACCATATATTTT.

This rearrangement joins TRBV6-5 to TRBJ1-1, with D perhaps matching TRBD1 (5 bases). Germline V gene lookup returns CDR1 MNHEY and CDR2 SVGAGI. The CDR3 spans 13 residues. V was cut by 6 bases and J by 4 bases, with 12 bases left in between. CDR3 nucleotides: TGTGCCAGCAGCCGTTCAGGGACCACTGAAGCTTTCTTT. This gives the protein CASSRSGTTEAFF.

CDR3 sequence: CASYGTSGRSGYEQYF. The CDR3 bases are TGTGCCAGCTATGGGACTAGCGGGCGAAGCGGGTACGAGCAGTACTTC. The chain uses TRBV2 and TRBJ2-7; TRBD2 matches 12 bases. The CDR3 extends over 16 amino acids. V gave up 8 bases and J gave up 4 bases; unmatched junction bases: 12. From germline, CDR1 is SNHLY and CDR2 FYNNEI. The full variable domain, in which reference TRBV2 and TRBJ2-7 provide the parts outside the CDR3, is EPEVTQTPSHQVTQMGQEVILRCVPISNHLYFYWYRQILGQKVEFLVSFYNNEISEKSEIFDDQFSVERPDGSNFTLKIRSTKLEDSAMYFCASYGTSGRSGYEQYFGPGTRLTVT.

This chain links TRBV5-1 with TRBJ1-2; D remains unclear. With 3 bases removed from V and 2 bases from J, the gap between germline ends came to 11 bases. Per the germline V gene, CDR1 is SGHRS and CDR2 is YFSETQ. The CDR3 totals 14 residues. The chain's CDR3 is CASSSATGNYGYTF. The CDR3 region has the DNA TGCGCCAGCAGCTCCGCGACGGGGAACTATGGCTACACCTTC.

V gene TRBV20-1 combines with J gene TRBJ2-7, with D tentatively TRBD2 (5 bases). The ends were cut back, 5 bases at V and 6 bases at J, with 11 bases in the middle. Germline V gives CDR1 DFQATT, CDR2 SNEGSKA (reference sequence). CDR3 length: 11 amino acids. The CDR3 nucleotides are TGCAGTGCTCCCGGGGATGGCGAGCAGTACTTC. It is translated as CSAPGDGEQYF.

This clone was counted only a few times. Other DNA sequences from this sample encode an identical CDR3 as well. CDR3: CASSSQTSTDTQYF. The CDR3 DNA sequence: TGCGCCAGCAGCTCTCAGACTAGCACAGATACGCAGTATTTT. This chain joins TRBV5-1 and TRBJ2-3, with D unclear. V was shortened by 3 bases and J by 0 bases, with 8 bases between the two germline ends. The CDR3 is 14 amino acids. Germline assignment: CDR1 SGHRS and CDR2 YFSETQ.

V and J are TRBV4-1 and TRBJ2-1; 9 nucleotides match TRBD2. The ends lost 3 bases at V and 0 bases at J; junction bases unmatched: 3. The V gene's germline CDR1 is MGHRA and CDR2 YSYEKL. The CDR3 is 16 residues long. Here the CDR3 reads CASSHSSGTSYNEQFF. The CDR3 DNA sequence: TGCGCCAGCAGCCACTCTAGCGGGACCTCCTACAATGAGCAGTTCTTC.

This chain links TRBV5-1 with TRBJ2-7, with 8 positions matching TRBD1. Germline CDR1 SGHRS, CDR2 YFSETQ. V shed 3 bases and J 6 bases; nucleotides not matched to a gene: 14. The CDR3 consists of 16 residues. CDR3 DNA: TGCGCCAGCAGCTCGGATCCCGGGACAGGTAGGAGCGAGCAGTACTTC. This sequence encodes CASSSDPGTGRSEQYF. Variable domain in full (rest from reference TRBV5-1 and TRBJ2-7): KAGVTQTPRYLIKTRGQQVTLSCSPISGHRSVSWYQQTPGQGLQFLFEYFSETQRNKGNFPGRFSGRQFSNSRSEMNVSTLELGDSALYLCASSSDPGTGRSEQYFGPGTRLTVT.

The DNA for the CDR3 is TGTGCCAGTAGGTACCTAGCGGCGAACACCGGGGAGCTGTTTTTT. Translation gives CASRYLAANTGELFF. The chain carries TRBV19 and TRBJ2-2, with 7 bases matching TRBD2. Germline V gene sequence: CDR1 LNHDA, CDR2 SQIVND (reference sequence). The J segment lost 0 bases and the V segment lost 6 bases, leaving 4 bases of the junction unmatched. The CDR3 covers 15 residues.

The chain is built from TRBV5-6 and TRBJ2-7, with 10 bases aligning to TRBD1. The CDR3 totals 15 residues. V dropped 0 bases and J dropped 7; count of bases not matched to a gene: 7. Germline V gives CDR1 SGHDT, CDR2 YYEEEE. The CDR3 DNA reads TGTGCCAGCAGCTTGGGGGACAGGGGTGCGGGTGAGCAGTACTTC. Residues: CASSLGDRGAGEQYF.

The chain couples TRBV19 to TRBJ1-1; D gene unclear. The CDR3 spans 19 residues. Trimming removed 2 bases at V and 1 base at J, with 23 bases between. Germline V gene lookup returns CDR1 LNHDA and CDR2 SQIVND (reference sequence). As DNA, the CDR3 is TGTGCCAGTAGTATACCCTACTACAGAATGCCAATCCCGAACACTGAAGCTTTCTTT. The encoded protein is CASSIPYYRMPIPNTEAFF.

The chain has TRBV28 and TRBJ2-7; D is uncertain. This CDR3 contains 13 residues. V lost 6 bases and J lost 2, with 11 bases in between. The V gene's germline CDR1 is MDHEN and CDR2 SYDVKM. CDR3: CASSPPHAYEQYF. CDR3 in DNA: TGTGCCAGCAGCCCCCCCCACGCCTACGAGCAGTACTTC.

The genes are TRBV5-1 and TRBJ2-7, with 9 nucleotides matching TRBD1. The CDR3 has 14 amino acids. V was pared by 6 bases and J by 7 bases, with 11 bases of the junction left unmatched. Germline loops: CDR1 SGHRS, CDR2 YFSETQ. The CDR3 bases are TGCGCCAGCAAACGAGGGACAGGGACGATGGAGCAGTACTTC. Translated: CASKRGTGTMEQYF.

This chain joins TRBV6-5 and TRBJ1-2, with unresolved D. Trimming removed 0 bases at V and 2 bases at J, with 10 bases between. Germline V gene data show CDR1 as MNHEY and CDR2 as SVGAGI. CDR3 length: 15 residues. The CDR3 is CASSYSRNLNYGYTF. CDR3 sequence (DNA): TGTGCCAGCAGTTACTCCAGAAATTTAAACTATGGCTACACCTTC.

J is TRBJ2-6 and V is TRBV7-3; the D gene is possibly TRBD2 (6 bases). The germline V gene has CDR1 SGHTA and CDR2 FQGTGA. This CDR3 region has 16 residues. With 2 bases removed from V and 0 bases from J, the gap between germline ends came to 8 bases. The CDR3 DNA follows: TGTGCCAGCAGCTTAGGACTAAGCTCTGGGGCCAACGTCCTGACTTTC. Translated, it gives CASSLGLSSGANVLTF.

The chain couples TRBV7-9 to TRBJ1-1; no clear D. Germline V gene lookup returns CDR1 SEHNR and CDR2 FQNEAQ (reference sequence). The CDR3 extends over 14 amino acids. Between the trimmed V and J ends, which lost 3 bases and 5 bases, there was a span of 13 bases. The CDR3 is CASSFDQSGTEAFF. In DNA, the CDR3 is TGTGCCAGCAGCTTTGATCAGTCAGGAACTGAAGCTTTCTTT.

The genes are TRBV6-1 and TRBJ1-5; the D gene is possibly TRBD1 (6 bases). Germline V lookup: CDR1 MNHNS, CDR2 SASEGT. V dropped 0 bases and J dropped 6 bases, with 15 bases sitting between them. This CDR3 has 16 amino acids. The CDR3 sequence is CASSEAGGATFQPQHF. The CDR3 nucleotides read TGTGCCAGCAGTGAAGCAGGGGGGGCCACCTTTCAGCCCCAGCATTTT.

The rearrangement uses TRBV4-3 and TRBJ2-7, with TRBD2 identical over 13 bases. The CDR3 runs to 17 residues. The trim removed 1 base at V and 3 bases at J, leaving 6 bases unmatched. Per the germline V gene, CDR1 is LGHNA and CDR2 is YSLEER. The CDR3 here is CASSQGGLAGPSYEQYF. In DNA form, the CDR3 reads TGCGCCAGCAGCCAAGGGGGACTAGCGGGGCCGAGCTACGAGCAGTACTTC.

This sequence joins TRBV6-5 and TRBJ2-7; D perhaps matches TRBD1 (5 bases). V lost 4 bases to trimming and J lost 4 bases, with 11 bases between them. This CDR3 has 13 residues. Germline values: CDR1 MNHEY, CDR2 SVGAGI. The CDR3 DNA follows: TGTGCCAGCAGTTTTGCAGGGATTTACGAGCAGTACTTC. Translated: CASSFAGIYEQYF.

The chain employs TRBV28 and TRBJ2-1, with a tentative D call TRBD2 (5 bases). Trimming shortened V by 6 bases and J by 2 bases, and 14 bases separated the two germline ends. The germline V gene encodes CDR1 MDHEN and CDR2 SYDVKM. The CDR3 contains 15 residues. CDR3 nucleotide sequence: TGTGCCAGCAGATGGGCCGGGCGGGCCTACAATGAGCAGTTCTTC. Protein: CASRWAGRAYNEQFF.

The chain is built from TRBV27 and TRBJ2-7; 11 positions match TRBD2. Germline values: CDR1 MNHEY, CDR2 SMNVEV (reference sequence). The CDR3 runs 21 residues. V was pared by 5 bases and J by 6 bases, with 27 bases of the junction left unmatched. CDR3: CASSPSGTGGTSGGSWGEQYF. CDR3 DNA: TGTGCCAGCAGTCCCTCCGGAACAGGGGGTACTAGCGGGGGCTCGTGGGGCGAGCAGTACTTC.

This sequence joins TRBV19 and TRBJ2-5; 7 bases are a match to TRBD1. This CDR3 contains 15 residues. V dropped 6 bases and J dropped 4; count of bases not matched to a gene: 11. Per the germline V gene, CDR1 is LNHDA and CDR2 is SQIVND (reference sequence). CDR3 sequence (DNA): TGTGCCAGTAGGGCTAGGGACAGCATATCAGAGACCCAGTACTTC. It translates to CASRARDSISETQYF. Supplemented by reference TRBV19 and TRBJ2-5, the full variable domain reads DGGITQSPKYLFRKEGQNVTLSCEQNLNHDAMYWYRQDPGQGLRLIYYSQIVNDFQKGDIAEGYSVSREKKESFPLTVTSAQKNPTAFYLCASRARDSISETQYFGPGTRLLVL.

This clone was recorded once. The J gene is TRBJ1-3, the V gene TRBV28; the match to TRBD1 covers 9 bases. CDR1 and CDR2 (germline): MDHEN, SYDVKM. J was trimmed by 1 base and V by 6 bases; bases with no gene match: 1. This CDR3 is built from 14 residues. CDR3 amino acids: CASRQGASGNTIYF. CDR3 bases: TGTGCCAGCAGACAGGGGGCTTCTGGAAACACCATATATTTT.

The J gene is TRBJ2-2, the V gene TRBV27; 8 bases match TRBD1. The CDR3 consists of 17 residues. Losses at the gene ends were 7 bases for V and 4 bases for J; bases not matched to a gene: 14. Germline-derived CDR1 and CDR2 are MNHEY and SMNVEV (reference sequence). In DNA, the CDR3 is TGTGCCAGCACCTCGGGGGCGACAGGGGTCGGCACCGGGGAGCTGTTTTTT. Its translation is CASTSGATGVGTGELFF.

This clone showed up just a few times. This chain uses TRBV5-1 with TRBJ2-7; possible D gene TRBD2, 6 bases. This CDR3 is built from 13 residues. Trimming stripped 6 bases from V and 0 bases from J, with 10 bases between. Per germline, CDR1 SGHRS and CDR2 YFSETQ. CDR3 in amino acids: CASTVGGSYEQYF. The DNA of the CDR3 is TGCGCCAGCACCGTGGGAGGCTCCTACGAGCAGTACTTC.

This clone was seen a single time. This chain connects TRBV18 to TRBJ2-3; D call uncertain. The germline V gene has CDR1 KGHSH and CDR2 LQKENI. Trimming left V 3 bases short and J 0 bases short, with 1 base between. This CDR3 is built from 12 residues. The CDR3 bases are TGTGCCAGCTCACCCAGCACAGATACGCAGTATTTT. Its translation is CASSPSTDTQYF.